This TCR beta chain was sequenced for a study of cytomegalovirus exposure and HLA in healthy donors. Study findings and constraints: The authors enumerated over 150 TCR beta chains as linked to cytomegalovirus.

For this clone: The target antigen is unknown.

The study ran its PCR with 60 Vbeta and 13 Jbeta primers. TCRdb's table, derived via immunoSEQ multiplex PCR, lists solely in-frame clones and lacks some. This table holds 150,000 to 200,000 clones, roughly four fifths found once. The CDR3 consists of 14 residues. Germline values: CDR1 SGHDN, CDR2 FVKESK. V lost 4 bases and J lost 5, with 12 bases in between. Specimen: PBMCs. The receptor was isolated from a male donor in good health and CMV-seronegative. V usage is TRBV14 and J usage is TRBJ2-4; D is possibly TRBD1 (5 bases). The CDR3 nucleotides are TGTGCCAGCAGCCCCTTCTGGGGCCAAAACATTCAGTACTTC. It yields the protein CASSPFWGQNIQYF.